The sequence of this T cell receptor beta chain was determined in a study of human T cells and chemical hapten exposure. Whole-study context: During the roughly 25-week study period, patients had diphenylcyclopropenone applied to the scalp every week. Per-sample TCR yields varied mainly from small pooled library volume differences.

The time point is: pre-sensitization, week 0. Indicated treatment: therapeutic diphenylcyclopropenone sensitization with weekly scalp DPC. The junction had 15 bases not matched to a gene; V was cut back by 6 bases and J by 0 bases. The CDR3 has 20 amino acids. Germline V gene data show CDR1 as SNHLY and CDR2 as FYNNEI. The library attached unique molecular identifiers to individual cDNA molecules. MiXCR, applied by TCRdb to the RACE reads, yields one record per CDR3 protein. The sample records about 110,000 distinct CDR3 sequences, roughly an eighth being singletons. The receptor comes from a woman in her forties or fifties with alopecia areata. Some clones in this sample may be carry-over from other donors' samples. This chain uses TRBV2 with TRBJ2-1, with 12 bases lining up with TRBD2. This material consisted of whole blood, taken in connection with sensitization to the hapten diphenylcyclopropenone (DPC). In DNA form, the CDR3 reads TGTGCCAGCAGGGGGTCCACCGGACTAGCGGGACTCCTCTCCTACAATGAGCAGTTCTTC. Its protein is CASRGSTGLAGLLSYNEQFF. Full variable domain (missing parts from reference TRBV2 and TRBJ2-1): EPEVTQTPSHQVTQMGQEVILRCVPISNHLYFYWYRQILGQKVEFLVSFYNNEISEKSEIFDDQFSVERPDGSNFTLKIRSTKLEDSAMYFCASRGSTGLAGLLSYNEQFFGPGTRLTVL.